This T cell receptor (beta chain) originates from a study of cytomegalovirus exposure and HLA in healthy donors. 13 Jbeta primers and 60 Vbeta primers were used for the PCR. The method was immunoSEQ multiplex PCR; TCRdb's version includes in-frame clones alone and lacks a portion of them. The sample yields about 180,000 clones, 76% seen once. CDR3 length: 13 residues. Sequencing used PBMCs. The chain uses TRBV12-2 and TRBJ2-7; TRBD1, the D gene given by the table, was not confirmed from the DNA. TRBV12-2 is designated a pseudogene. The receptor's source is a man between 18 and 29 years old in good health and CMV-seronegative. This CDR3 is CASRKGQPYEQYF. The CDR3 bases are TGTGCAAGTCGCAAAGGACAGCCCTACGAGCAGTACTTC.